Reported below is one T cell receptor (beta chain). Its antigen is undetermined. Relative to the germline gene, one junction end is altered; a read error may explain this. TCRbeta libraries were built with three rounds of nested PCR, modified from ARM-PCR. One entry per CDR3 protein, called by TCRdb with MiXCR from the multiplex PCR reads. Of some 100,000 distinct CDR3 sequences detected, around three fifths appear once; the ten largest clones hold roughly 20%. These data originate in a study of tumor and adjacent non-tumor tissue in lung cancer. Study background: The cohort had around twelve adenocarcinoma, a couple of squamous cell and 1 small cell patients. On average, productive TCRbeta reads reached some 4.4 million per sample. Broader study findings: Tumor repertoires had a smaller top 100 clone share than normal lung.

This sample's RNA came from whole unsorted tissue. This non-tumor lung sample came from over 3 cm beyond the tumor edge. Donors were chemotherapy-naive, newly diagnosed lung cancer surgical patients in China, August–November 2014. Germline CDR1 SGHAT, CDR2 FQNNGV. There are 15 residues in the CDR3. Sequencing used distant non-tumor lung tissue. The chain joins TRBV11-2 to TRBJ1-4; no definite D call. The receptor was isolated from a man aged 25 to 40 with non-small cell lung cancer. CDR3: CANSLRNPANEKLFF. CDR3 nucleotide sequence: TGTGCCAACAGCTTAAGGAATCCGGCTAATGAAAAACTGTTTTTT. Full variable domain (rest looked up from reference TRBV11-2 and TRBJ1-4): EAGVAQSPRYKIIEKRQSVAFWCNPISGHATLYWYQQILGQGPKLLIQFQNNGVVDDSQLPKDRFSAERLKGVDSTLKIQPAKLEDSAVYLCANSLRNPANEKLFFGSGTQLSVL.